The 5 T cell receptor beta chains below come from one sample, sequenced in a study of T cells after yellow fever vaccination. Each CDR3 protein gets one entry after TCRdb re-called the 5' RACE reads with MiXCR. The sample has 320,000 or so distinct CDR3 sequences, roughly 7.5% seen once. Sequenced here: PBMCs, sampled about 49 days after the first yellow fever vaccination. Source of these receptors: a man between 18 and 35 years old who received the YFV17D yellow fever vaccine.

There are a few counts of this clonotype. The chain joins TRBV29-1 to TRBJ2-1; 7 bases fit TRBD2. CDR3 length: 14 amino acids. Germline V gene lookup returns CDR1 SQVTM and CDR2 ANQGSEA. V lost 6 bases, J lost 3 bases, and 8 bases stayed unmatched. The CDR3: CSVVGLGVYNEQFF. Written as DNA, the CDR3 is TGCAGCGTGGTCGGACTAGGGGTCTACAATGAGCAGTTCTTC.

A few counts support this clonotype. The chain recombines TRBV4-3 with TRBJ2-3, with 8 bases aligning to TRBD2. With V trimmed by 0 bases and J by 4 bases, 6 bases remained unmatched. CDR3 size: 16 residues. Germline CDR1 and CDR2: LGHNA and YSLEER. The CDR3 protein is CASSQEDGGAPDTQYF. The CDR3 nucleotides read TGCGCCAGCAGCCAAGAGGACGGGGGGGCGCCAGATACGCAGTATTTT.

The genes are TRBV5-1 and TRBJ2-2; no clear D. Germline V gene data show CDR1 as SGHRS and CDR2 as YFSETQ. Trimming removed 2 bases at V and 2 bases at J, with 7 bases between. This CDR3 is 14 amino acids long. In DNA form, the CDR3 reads TGCGCCAGCAGCTTCACCTATAACACCGGGGAGCTGTTTTTT. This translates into CASSFTYNTGELFF.

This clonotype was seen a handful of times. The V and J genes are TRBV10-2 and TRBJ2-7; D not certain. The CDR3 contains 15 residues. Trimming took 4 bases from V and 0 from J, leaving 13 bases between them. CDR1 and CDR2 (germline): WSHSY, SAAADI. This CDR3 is CASSGRTPTSYEQYF. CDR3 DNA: TGCGCCAGCAGTGGGAGAACACCTACCTCCTACGAGCAGTACTTC.

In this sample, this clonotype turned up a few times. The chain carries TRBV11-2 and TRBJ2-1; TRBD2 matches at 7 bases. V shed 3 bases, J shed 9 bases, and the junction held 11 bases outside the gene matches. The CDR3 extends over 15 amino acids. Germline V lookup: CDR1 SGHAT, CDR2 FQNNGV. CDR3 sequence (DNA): TGTGCCAGCAGCTTTCAGTGGGGGGGTACGGGTGAGCAGTTCTTC. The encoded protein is CASSFQWGGTGEQFF.